This T cell receptor beta chain was documented in a study of cytomegalovirus exposure and HLA in healthy donors. Across the study: Membership in the Caucasian-associated ancestry cluster was found for about four fifths of around 380 genotyped donors.

It was with 60 Vbeta and 13 Jbeta primers that the PCR ran. TCRdb's copy holds only in-frame clones and misses some; the assay was immunoSEQ multiplex PCR. Altogether 65,000 or so clones are present, about 72% being singletons, with the ten largest covering approximately 3.5%. Sequenced sample: PBMCs. The receptor was derived from a woman aged 40 to 50 in good health and CMV-seropositive.

CDR3 amino acids: CASSLDFGSTDTQYF. CDR3 DNA: TGTGCCAGCAGCTTAGACTTTGGTAGCACAGATACGCAGTATTTT. The chain has TRBV7-2 and TRBJ2-3; D gene ambiguous. Trimming cost V 1 base and J 0 bases, with 8 bases left between them. Germline V lookup: CDR1 SGHTA, CDR2 FQGNSA. The CDR3 sequence is 15 residues long. Combining the CDR3 with reference TRBV7-2 and TRBJ2-3 gives the whole variable domain GAGVSQSPSNKVTEKGKDVELRCDPISGHTALYWYRQSLGQGLEFLIYFQGNSAPDKSGLPSDRFSAERTGGSVSTLTIQRTQQEDSAVYLCASSLDFGSTDTQYFGPGTRLTVL.